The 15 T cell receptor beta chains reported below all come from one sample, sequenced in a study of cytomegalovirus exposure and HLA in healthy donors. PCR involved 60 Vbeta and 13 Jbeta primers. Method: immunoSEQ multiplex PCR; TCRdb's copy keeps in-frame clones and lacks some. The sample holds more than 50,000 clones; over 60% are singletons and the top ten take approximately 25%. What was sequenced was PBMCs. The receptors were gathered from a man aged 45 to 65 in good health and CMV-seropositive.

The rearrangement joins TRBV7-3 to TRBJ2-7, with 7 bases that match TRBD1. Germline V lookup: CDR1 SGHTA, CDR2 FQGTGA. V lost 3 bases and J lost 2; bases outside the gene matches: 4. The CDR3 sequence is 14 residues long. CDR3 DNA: TGTGCCAGCAGCTTCCAAGGGGGCCCCTACGAGCAGTACTTC. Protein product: CASSFQGGPYEQYF.

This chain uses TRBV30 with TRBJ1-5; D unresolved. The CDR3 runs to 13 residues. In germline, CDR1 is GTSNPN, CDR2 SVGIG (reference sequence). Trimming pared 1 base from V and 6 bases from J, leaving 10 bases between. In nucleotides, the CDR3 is TGTGCCTGGAGTGCGTCAGGCCCTCAGCCCCAGCATTTT. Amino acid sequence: CAWSASGPQPQHF.

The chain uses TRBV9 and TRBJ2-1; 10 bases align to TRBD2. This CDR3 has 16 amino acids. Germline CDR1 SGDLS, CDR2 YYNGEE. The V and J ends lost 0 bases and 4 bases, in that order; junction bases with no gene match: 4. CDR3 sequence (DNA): TGTGCCAGCAGCGTAGAAGCGGGAGGGGGATACAATGAGCAGTTCTTC. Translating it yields CASSVEAGGGYNEQFF.

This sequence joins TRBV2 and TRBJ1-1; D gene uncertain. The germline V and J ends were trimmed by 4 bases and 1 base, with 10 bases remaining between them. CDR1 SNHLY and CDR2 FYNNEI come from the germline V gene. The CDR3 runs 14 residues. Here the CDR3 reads CASSGYPRNTEAFF. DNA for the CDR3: TGTGCCAGCAGTGGATACCCGCGGAACACTGAAGCTTTCTTT.

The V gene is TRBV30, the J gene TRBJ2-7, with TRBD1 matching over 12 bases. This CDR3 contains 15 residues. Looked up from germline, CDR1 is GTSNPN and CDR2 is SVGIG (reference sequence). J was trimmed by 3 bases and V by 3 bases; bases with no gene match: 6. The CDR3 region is CAWSLGQGANYEQYF. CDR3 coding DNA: TGTGCCTGGAGCCTGGGACAGGGGGCGAACTACGAGCAGTACTTC.

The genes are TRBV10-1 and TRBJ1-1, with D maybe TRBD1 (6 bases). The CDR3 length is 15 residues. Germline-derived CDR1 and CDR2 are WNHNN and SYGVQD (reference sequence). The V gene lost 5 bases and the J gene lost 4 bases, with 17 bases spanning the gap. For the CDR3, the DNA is TGCGCCAGCAGTAGCCGGGGAAGGGGGAGCACTGAAGCTTTCTTT. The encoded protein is CASSSRGRGSTEAFF.

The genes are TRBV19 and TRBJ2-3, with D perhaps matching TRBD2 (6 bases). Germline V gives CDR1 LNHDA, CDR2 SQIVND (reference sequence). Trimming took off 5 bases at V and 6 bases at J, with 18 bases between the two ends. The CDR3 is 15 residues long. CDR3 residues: CASSFPLGAGDTQYF. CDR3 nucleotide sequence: TGTGCCAGTAGTTTTCCCCTCGGGGCGGGGGATACGCAGTATTTT.

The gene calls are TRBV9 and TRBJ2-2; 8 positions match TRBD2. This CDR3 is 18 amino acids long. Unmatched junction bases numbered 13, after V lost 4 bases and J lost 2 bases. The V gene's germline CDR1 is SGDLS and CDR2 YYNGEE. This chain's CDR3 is CASSSSWVAGGNTGELFF. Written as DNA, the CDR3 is TGTGCCAGCAGCTCCTCCTGGGTCGCGGGAGGAAACACCGGGGAGCTGTTTTTT.

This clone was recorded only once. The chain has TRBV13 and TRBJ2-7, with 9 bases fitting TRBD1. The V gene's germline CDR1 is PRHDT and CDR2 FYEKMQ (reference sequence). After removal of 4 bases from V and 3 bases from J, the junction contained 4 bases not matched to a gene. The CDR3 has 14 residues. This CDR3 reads CASSSGQGVYEQYF. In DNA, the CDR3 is TGTGCCAGCAGCTCGGGACAGGGAGTCTACGAGCAGTACTTC. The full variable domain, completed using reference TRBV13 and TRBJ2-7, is AAGVIQSPRHLIKEKRETATLKCYPIPRHDTVYWYQQGPGQDPQFLISFYEKMQSDKGSIPDRFSAQQFSDYHSELNMSSLELGDSALYFCASSSGQGVYEQYFGPGTRLTVT.

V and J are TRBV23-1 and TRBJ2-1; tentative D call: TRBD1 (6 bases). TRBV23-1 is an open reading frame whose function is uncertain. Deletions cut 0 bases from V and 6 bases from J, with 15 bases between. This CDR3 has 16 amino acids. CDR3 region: CASSQSSRGRFNEQFF. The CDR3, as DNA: TGCGCCAGCAGTCAATCGAGCAGGGGACGGTTCAATGAGCAGTTCTTC.

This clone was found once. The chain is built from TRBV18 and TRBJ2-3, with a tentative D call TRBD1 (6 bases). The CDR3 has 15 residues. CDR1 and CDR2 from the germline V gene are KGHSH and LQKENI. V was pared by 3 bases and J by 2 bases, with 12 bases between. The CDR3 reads CASSPVQGITDTQYF. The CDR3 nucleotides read TGTGCCAGCTCACCCGTCCAGGGGATCACAGATACGCAGTATTTT. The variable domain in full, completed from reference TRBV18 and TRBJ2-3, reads NAGVMQNPRHLVRRRGQEARLRCSPMKGHSHVYWYRQLPEEGLKFMVYLQKENIIDESGMPKERFSAEFPKEGPSILRIQQVVRGDSAAYFCASSPVQGITDTQYFGPGTRLTVL.

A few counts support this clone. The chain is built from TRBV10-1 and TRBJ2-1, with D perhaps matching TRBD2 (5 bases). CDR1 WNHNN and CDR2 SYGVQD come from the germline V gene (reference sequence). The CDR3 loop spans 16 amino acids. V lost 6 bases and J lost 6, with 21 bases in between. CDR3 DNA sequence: TGCGCCAGCAGCTCCCTGGACGGCCGAGGGTCCAATGAGCAGTTCTTC. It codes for CASSSLDGRGSNEQFF.

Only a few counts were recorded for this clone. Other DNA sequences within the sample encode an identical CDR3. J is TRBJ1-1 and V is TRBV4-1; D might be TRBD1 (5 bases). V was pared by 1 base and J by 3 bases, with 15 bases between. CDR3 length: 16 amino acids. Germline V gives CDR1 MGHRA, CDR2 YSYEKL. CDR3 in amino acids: CASSQARGRVDTEAFF. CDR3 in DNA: TGCGCCAGCAGCCAAGCGCGGGGGAGAGTTGACACTGAAGCTTTCTTT.

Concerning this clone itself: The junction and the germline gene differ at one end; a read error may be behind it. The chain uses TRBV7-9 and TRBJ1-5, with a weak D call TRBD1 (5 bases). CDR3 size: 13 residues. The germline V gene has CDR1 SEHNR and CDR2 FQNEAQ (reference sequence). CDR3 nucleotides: TGTTCCAGCAGCTACCGGCAGGGCCAGCCCCAGCATTTT. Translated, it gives CSSSYRQGQPQHF.

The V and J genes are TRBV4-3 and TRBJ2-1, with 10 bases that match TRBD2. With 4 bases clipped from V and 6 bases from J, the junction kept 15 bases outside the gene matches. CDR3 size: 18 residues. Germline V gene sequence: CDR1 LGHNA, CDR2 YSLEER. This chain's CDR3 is CASSRQRAGGLMSNEQFF. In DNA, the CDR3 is TGCGCCAGCAGCCGCCAAAGAGCGGGGGGGCTAATGAGCAATGAGCAGTTCTTC.